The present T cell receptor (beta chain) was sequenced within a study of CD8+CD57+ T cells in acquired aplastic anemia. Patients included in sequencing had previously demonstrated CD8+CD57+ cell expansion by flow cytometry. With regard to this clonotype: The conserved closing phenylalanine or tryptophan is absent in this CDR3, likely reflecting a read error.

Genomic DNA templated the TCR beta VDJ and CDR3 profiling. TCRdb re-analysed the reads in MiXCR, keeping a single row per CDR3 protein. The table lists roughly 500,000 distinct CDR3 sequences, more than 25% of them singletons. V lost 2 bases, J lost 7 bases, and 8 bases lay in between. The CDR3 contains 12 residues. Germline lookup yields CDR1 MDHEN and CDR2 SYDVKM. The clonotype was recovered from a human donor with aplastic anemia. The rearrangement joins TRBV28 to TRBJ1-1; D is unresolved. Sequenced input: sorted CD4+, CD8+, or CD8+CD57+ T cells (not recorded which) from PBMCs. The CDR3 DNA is TGTGCCAGCAGTTTACTTGGGAATGAAGCTTTCCTT. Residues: CASSLLGNEAFL.